Below, 9 T cell receptor beta chains from the same sample are listed, as sequenced in a study of blood T cells in healthy people across ages. Together with a sample-barcoded 5' primer, a J-beta primer mix was included in a second PCR lasting roughly 7 to 11 cycles. TCRdb processed the 5' RACE reads anew with MiXCR; each CDR3 protein has one entry. The top ten hold around 0.75% of the sample, which has roughly 1 million distinct CDR3 sequences, less than 25% seen once. This sample was also put to use in a study of T cells of mothers and their children.

Sequencing was performed on blood. These receptors were taken from a girl aged 2 to 10 in good health.

The table lists this clonotype with a few counts. CDR3 sequence reads: CSASHGGGYTF. The CDR3 DNA is TGCAGTGCTAGTCATGGGGGAGGCTACACCTTC. This chain uses TRBV20-1 with TRBJ1-2, with D possibly matching TRBD1 (5 bases). The CDR3 extends over 11 amino acids. The germline V and J ends were trimmed by 3 bases and 8 bases, with 10 bases remaining between them. From germline, CDR1 is DFQATT and CDR2 SNEGSKA (reference sequence).

This clonotype was recorded a few times. The chain carries TRBV12-3 or TRBV12-4 and TRBJ2-5; 8 bases are shared with TRBD1. The end of the DNA fits TRBJ2-7 better, so the J call may be wrong. There are 14 residues in the CDR3. The DNA for the CDR3 is TGTGCCAGCAGCGGACAGGGTTTATCCTACGAGCAGTACTTC. Translated: CASSGQGLSYEQYF.

This rearrangement joins TRBV6-1 to TRBJ2-5; D might be TRBD1 (6 bases). V lost 8 bases, J lost 5 bases, and 9 bases lay in between. Germline V lookup: CDR1 MNHNS, CDR2 SASEGT. The CDR3 extends over 11 amino acids. CDR3 DNA sequence: TGTGCCAGCTCAGGGGACGAGACCCAGTACTTC. Translating it yields CASSGDETQYF.

In its sample, this clonotype was seen a few times. This chain uses TRBV27 with TRBJ2-5; D is perhaps TRBD1 (6 bases). Germline CDR1 is MNHEY and CDR2 is SMNVEV (reference sequence). V dropped 3 bases and J dropped 5 bases, with 13 bases sitting between them. This CDR3 is 14 amino acids long. The CDR3 DNA is TGTGCCAGCAGTTTCACAGGGAGTTGGGAGACCCAGTACTTC. This translates into CASSFTGSWETQYF.

V usage is TRBV27 and J usage is TRBJ2-7, with 9 nucleotides matching TRBD1. The CDR3 is 15 residues long. CDR1 is MNHEY, CDR2 SMNVEV, per germline (reference sequence). J gave up 2 bases and V 1 base, and 3 bases lay outside the gene matches. The CDR3: CASSLFGTGPYEQYF. In DNA form, the CDR3 reads TGTGCCAGCAGTTTATTCGGGACAGGGCCCTACGAGCAGTACTTC.

A few counts support this clonotype. CDR3 DNA sequence: TGCGCCAGCAGCCAAGACAGGGACTCTGGAAACACCATATATTTT. Its protein product is CASSQDRDSGNTIYF. The chain carries TRBV4-3 and TRBJ1-3; possible D gene TRBD1, 5 bases. Germline values: CDR1 LGHNA, CDR2 YSLEER. The CDR3 is 15 residues long. Trimming removed 0 bases at V and 0 bases at J, with 6 bases between.

The table lists this clonotype with a few counts. The chain combines TRBV9 with TRBJ2-5, with D possibly matching TRBD2 (6 bases). The V gene's germline CDR1 is SGDLS and CDR2 YYNGEE. This CDR3 comprises 16 residues. Trimming removed 2 bases at V and 4 bases at J, with 18 bases between. The CDR3 sequence is CASSVRGTAPTETQYF. DNA of the CDR3: TGTGCCAGCAGCGTGCGAGGGACTGCTCCGACAGAGACCCAGTACTTC.

The chain employs TRBV7-2 and TRBJ2-1; 11 bases are a match to TRBD1. Germline V gene data show CDR1 as SGHTA and CDR2 as FQGNSA. V shed 4 bases and J 7 bases; nucleotides not matched to a gene: 12. The CDR3 covers 17 residues. CDR3 in DNA: TGTGCCAGCAGCTCAGCGCGAGGACAGGGGGCAAGGAATGAGCAGTTCTTC. Encoded protein: CASSSARGQGARNEQFF.

This clonotype appeared a few times. The V call is TRBV24-1, the J call TRBJ2-1; 9 nucleotides match TRBD1. CDR3 length: 15 residues. The ends lost 5 bases at V and 3 bases at J; junction bases unmatched: 4. The germline gives CDR1 KGHDR, CDR2 SFDVKD. The CDR3 nucleotides are TGTGCCACCAGTGGAGGACAGGGGATCTACAATGAGCAGTTCTTC. This encodes CATSGGQGIYNEQFF.